This T cell receptor (beta chain) was profiled in a study of cytomegalovirus exposure and HLA in healthy donors (dated by TCRdb to between 2016 and 2019). Concerning the study at large: An earlier analysis of 550 to 700 of the donors reported about 290 Gb of sequence data and some 120 million unique TCR beta sequences from 150 million to 200 million T cells. Roughly 320 gigabases of sequencing data and 91 million or so unique TCR sequences made up an early release that covered approximately 700 HLA-typed donors. Among the roughly 390 genotyped donors, under 90% belonged to the genetic ancestry cluster associated with self-reported Caucasian donors. The study was designed to test whether signatures of past pathogen exposure could be identified by cataloging public T cell receptors. Using immunosequencing, the study profiled T cell repertoires from 500 to 800 subjects and related those repertoires to cytomegalovirus serostatus. Besides the first cohort of roughly 660 subjects, a separate validation cohort made up of 120 different subjects was used. To predict cytomegalovirus infection status, the study combined high-throughput TCR immunosequencing, statistical association of individual TCRs with disease status, and machine learning. In a later analysis, previously published TCR beta repertoires from roughly 710 donors were re-analyzed and high-resolution HLA genotyping was added so that TCR occurrence patterns could be studied. In the later analysis, no new phenotypic data were used to find candidate immune exposures; instead, reliance was placed on TCR beta sequences and their occurrence across donors. In an earlier analysis of roughly 600 of the donors, high-throughput TCR beta sequencing was used to judge whether each TCR beta V gene segment behaved as functional or pseudogenic. Donor age, sex, ethnicity and CMV serostatus were compiled together with the repertoire data. A later genetic analysis took genome-wide SNP genotypes for about 55% of the 666 donors and used that subset as a discovery cohort. Every discovery cohort repertoire had been produced on one sequencing platform. Class I and class II HLA loci were covered by the typing at four-digit resolution. Typing coverage varied by locus: about 629-630 donors for A, B, C, DRB1 and DQB1; approximately 520 for DQA1; more than 600 for DPA1; under 490 for DPB1. Several DR-DQ haplotypes were treated as single units for association and clustering because of strong linkage in the cohort. Among 398 genotyped donors of the cohort, an average of approximately 240,000 unique TCR beta nucleotide sequences were sequenced per donor, around 20% of them non-productive. The study at large found these results: In this cohort, only TCR beta chains were sequenced, and detectable features were limited by the absence of alpha or paired-chain data. A further reported finding was that TCR beta sequences accurately predicted the HLA-A and HLA-B alleles for most subjects in the first cohort. The authors suggested that the approach could potentially be extended to other disease states and immunological phenotypes. A later analysis reported that several top co-occurrence clusters appeared linked to parvovirus B19, influenza, CMV and Epstein-Barr virus. In vitro tests confirmed that three of the cytomegalovirus-associated TCR beta chains recognize cytomegalovirus antigens. Because HLA typing was unavailable for some donors at each locus, only the typed subset was used in association tests. The study gave a list of 150 to 200 TCR beta chains associated with cytomegalovirus. The only immune exposure information available for the cohort was CMV serostatus. Compared with the approximately 710-donor mean, donors in an Asian-associated ancestry cluster had fewer N-insertions in productive TCRs, according to a later genetic analysis. A cluster of highly shared sequence variants was judged likely to represent a technical artifact of the sequencing pipeline. Most TCR sequences were observed very rarely across donors, whereas some public TCRs were present in many individuals. In an earlier analysis of more than 500 of the donors, most TCR beta V segments appeared in productive rearrangements about 90% or about 30% of the time, broadly matching IMGT annotations. Because the 87-base-pair reads could not distinguish some IMGT-functional V segments, including TRBV6-2 and TRBV6-3, those segments were excluded. Linkage disequilibrium might explain the correlated functional status among segregating V segments, but an unknown experimental factor could not be excluded. A later analysis found that TCR association rates varied across HLA loci, with DRB1 alleles showing the most associated TCRs and HLA-C alleles the fewest. Most CMV-associated TCR beta chains appeared to be HLA-restricted in a later analysis, and the HLA associations seemed to be driven largely by CMV exposure. Strong co-occurrence of HLA alleles, especially DR and DQ, made assigning TCR associations to individual alleles difficult. Because counts were too low, about 17 rarely observed V segments, including chromosome 9 orphons, were excluded from the earlier analysis of 587 of the donors. In a later analysis, HLA-associated TCR beta chains showed more clonal expansion and lower generation probabilities than non-associated chains that were equally common. In a later analysis, some 18,000 TCR beta sequences were associated with specific HLA alleles at a false discovery rate of 0.05. The presence/absence analyses assumed that sequencing depth was roughly uniform across donors, and that assumption may not be true. The classifier was reported to diagnose cytomegalovirus status with high specificity and sensitivity in both the original cohort and the validation cohort. An association between a missense DCLRE1C variant and V-gene and J-gene trimming of TCR beta chains was found in a later genetic analysis and replicated in an independent cohort.

The library came from the immunoSEQ multiplex PCR assay. A mixture of 60 forward primers for TCR Vbeta segments and 13 reverse primers for TCR Jbeta segments was used in the multiplex PCR. A multiplex PCR assay on genomic DNA amplified the CDR3 region of rearranged TCR beta genes. The Illumina HiSeq System was used to sequence the amplified TCR beta libraries as 87-base-pair reads. The authors' analysis ran thus. Across the 600 to 700 repertoires, a later analysis counted 80 million or so unique TCR beta chains, some 11 million of which were shared by at least two donors. Raw reads were error-corrected and collapsed into unique sequences with a nearest-neighbor algorithm that merged closely related sequences to remove PCR and sequencing errors. CDR3 sequences were aligned to IMGT reference sequences to assign V, D and J gene segments. For a sequence to be retained, a match of at least six nucleotides to both a V gene segment and a J gene segment was required. A rearrangement counted as productive if the CDR3 had no stop codons and remained in frame with V and J, and every other rearrangement counted as non-productive. Following IMGT convention, CDR3 was defined as the stretch from the second conserved V-encoded cysteine to the conserved J-encoded phenylalanine. In an earlier analysis of roughly 610 of the donors, sequences lacking an unambiguous match to a single V gene segment were excluded. In an earlier analysis of some 590 of the donors, a V segment was called functional when productive rearrangements were above 56.7%, and segregating when the standard deviation between donors exceeded 5%. A statistical classification framework was built to diagnose cytomegalovirus status from the catalog of TCR beta chain sequences. V and J gene assignment, in a later analysis, came from comparing TCR nucleotide sequences with IMGT/GENE-DB human TR gene sequences. The TCRdist pipeline was used in a later analysis to assign CDR3 sequences and most-parsimonious VDJ recombination scenarios. In a later analysis, every TCR beta chain was defined by the combination of its CDR3 amino acid sequence and its V-gene family, and reads without a unique V-gene family were dropped. To address suspected cross-contamination and a sequencing artifact, a later analysis removed approximately 600 highly shared, low-generation-probability nucleotide sequences. A later analysis calculated a clonal expansion index for each public chain from normalized within-repertoire ranks of inferred template counts. A later analysis computed generation probabilities with a VDJ recombination model fitted to out-of-frame rearrangements, and checked the results against IGoR. In a later analysis, TCR-TCR, TCR-HLA and TCR-CMV co-occurrence was scored with hypergeometric tests, and a repertoire-size bias correction was applied to TCR pairs. False discovery rates were estimated in a later analysis by permuting HLA or CMV assignments 20 times. In a later analysis, co-occurring TCRs were grouped with DBSCAN, and TCRdist sequence similarity was added when clustering was performed within HLA-allele-positive subsets. Co-occurrence clustering excluded repertoires with fewer than 30,000 or more than 120,000 public chains, plus five with anomalous nucleotide sharing. Entries here come from immuneACCESS through TCRdb and include only in-frame sequences with V and J called. Some clones fail to appear in such tables; in the studies checked, an unresolved V gene covers under half of the shortfall, and the cause of the remainder is unknown. For V, J and clone size, that table is used; D and trimming come from the DNA. The sample table shows about 120,000 clones, and less than 85% are seen once. 13% of the sample goes to the ten largest clones.

Reading the germline V gene gives CDR1 SGHTA and CDR2 FQGTGA. V lost 0 bases and J lost 7 bases; the stretch between them is 9 bases long. The CDR3, cysteine through phenylalanine, is 13 amino acids long. The sequence is cut down to CDR3 DNA, 39 bases in frame from base 1. The cohort comprised 710 or so healthy bone marrow donors. All cohort members were sampled while nominally healthy, although unrecorded immune exposures were likely present. The donor was CMV seropositive and belonged to the group of a few hundred seropositive cohort members. A peripheral blood sample was collected from each donor, and TCR beta sequencing was performed on peripheral blood mononuclear cells. Genomic DNA extraction from the blood cell samples was performed with the Qiagen DNeasy Blood Extraction Kit. As for this clone: The antigen it recognizes is unknown. Per-base qualities were not stored, and no clone one base away is much larger.

This receptor was identified in a man aged 25-45 years in good health and CMV-seropositive. The chain uses TRBV7-3 and TRBJ1-1; perhaps TRBD1 is the D gene, with 5 bases matching. Sequences were obtained from PBMCs. The CDR3 region has the sequence CASSLTGRVEAFF. The DNA is TGTGCCAGCAGCTTAACGGGCAGGGTTGAAGCTTTCTTT.